The source of this TCR beta chain is a study of cytomegalovirus exposure and HLA in healthy donors. At the level of the study: Later analysis reported that the approximately 130 validation repertoires shared the platform of the 500 to 750 first-cohort repertoires.

This clone occurred a few times. Its cognate antigen is unknown. V was pared by 7 bases and J by 7 bases, with 14 bases between. The CDR3 sequence is 12 residues long. Germline CDR1 SNHLY, CDR2 FYNNEI. TCRdb keeps only in-frame clones here, not all; method: immunoSEQ multiplex PCR. The table includes over 200,000 clones, 90% detected once. Study-wide findings and caveats: In vitro confirmation showed a few CMV-associated chains to be CMV antigen specific.

The genes are TRBV2 and TRBJ2-7; D is possibly TRBD1 (5 bases). This TCR was sampled from a woman under 30 in good health and CMV-seronegative. Sequencing input: PBMCs. The CDR3 DNA reads TGTGCCAGCAAAGGGGTGATATTTGAGCAGTACTTC. Amino acids: CASKGVIFEQYF.